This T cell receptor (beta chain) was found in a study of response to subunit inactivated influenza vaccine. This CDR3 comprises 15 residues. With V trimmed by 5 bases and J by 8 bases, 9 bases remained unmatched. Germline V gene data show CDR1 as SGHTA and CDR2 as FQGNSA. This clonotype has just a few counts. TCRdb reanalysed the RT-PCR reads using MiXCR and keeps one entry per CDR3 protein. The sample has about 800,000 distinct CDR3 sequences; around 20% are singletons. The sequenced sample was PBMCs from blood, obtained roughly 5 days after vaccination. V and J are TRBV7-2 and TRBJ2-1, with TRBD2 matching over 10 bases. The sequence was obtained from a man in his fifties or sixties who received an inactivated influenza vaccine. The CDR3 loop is CASSEPGLASHEQFF. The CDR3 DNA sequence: TGTGCCAGCAGCGAACCGGGACTAGCGTCCCATGAGCAGTTCTTC.